One and the same sample provided the 18 T cell receptor beta chains below, sequenced in a study of prognosis after radiotherapy for stage I lung cancer. Amplification of TCR beta CDR3 from genomic DNA used two-round multiplex PCR. It was primers specific to each TRBV and TRBJ gene that first-round PCR used. TCRdb recomputed calls from the multiplex PCR reads with MiXCR, one row per CDR3 protein. The sample holds 20,000 to 25,000 distinct CDR3 sequences, roughly two fifths seen once. Here the sequenced sample was PBMCs, taken before or after stereotactic body radiation therapy (not recorded which). These receptors were taken from a donor at least 50 years old with non-small cell lung cancer.

J is TRBJ2-7 and V is TRBV6-9; a possible D gene is TRBD2 (6 bases). This CDR3 comprises 14 residues. Trimming stripped 4 bases from V and 9 bases from J, with 19 bases between. Germline lookup yields CDR1 MNHGY and CDR2 SVAAGI. The CDR3 region has the DNA TGTGCCAGCAGTTTGACGCGGACTATCTGGGTGCAGTACTTC. It yields the protein CASSLTRTIWVQYF.

The sample holds many counts of this clonotype. The V call is TRBV3-1, the J call TRBJ2-7; no clear D. V was trimmed by 2 bases and J by 6 bases, leaving 11 bases between them. The CDR3 consists of 13 residues. Germline V CDR1 and CDR2: LGHDT, YNNKEL (reference sequence). CDR3 sequence reads: CASSQLRFGEQYF. The CDR3 DNA is TGTGCCAGCAGCCAATTACGGTTCGGCGAGCAGTACTTC.

This clonotype was seen at least ten times. V is TRBV7-9 and J is TRBJ2-2, with D unresolved. This CDR3 contains 16 residues. Trimming stripped 0 bases from V and 2 bases from J, with 10 bases between. Germline-derived CDR1 and CDR2 are SEHNR and FQNEAQ (reference sequence). In DNA, the CDR3 is TGTGCCAGCAGCTTAGCGCTAATACTCAACACCGGGGAGCTGTTTTTT. Translating it yields CASSLALILNTGELFF. Combining the CDR3 with reference TRBV7-9 and TRBJ2-2 gives the whole variable domain DTGVSQNPRHKITKRGQNVTFRCDPISEHNRLYWYRQTLGQGPEFLTYFQNEAQLEKSRLLSDRFSAERPKGSFSTLEIQRTEQGDSAMYLCASSLALILNTGELFFGEGSRLTVL.

This clonotype occurred a few times. At one end, the junction sequence differs from germline, possibly due to a read error. V is TRBV5-6 and J is TRBJ2-3, with TRBD2 identical over 7 bases. This CDR3 is built from 13 residues. The germline gives CDR1 SGHDT, CDR2 YYEEEE. CDR3 protein: CASGLAGADTQYF. Written as DNA, the CDR3 is TGTGCCAGCGGCTTGGCGGGAGCAGATACGCAGTATTTT.

This clonotype is classed as medium-sized. The chain employs TRBV6-2 or TRBV6-3 and TRBJ1-2; TRBD1 is a possible D gene (6 bases). The ends were cut back, 5 bases at V and 3 bases at J, with 10 bases in the middle. This CDR3 has 13 amino acids. The germline gives CDR1 MNHEY, CDR2 SVGEGT. The CDR3, as DNA: TGTGCCAGCAGTCAACAGGGTGACTATGGCTACACCTTC. Translating gives CASSQQGDYGYTF.

This clonotype appeared many times. This CDR3 reads CASSLNARAAQETQYF. The CDR3 DNA reads as TGTGCCAGCAGCTTAAACGCGCGGGCAGCCCAAGAGACCCAGTACTTC. This chain links TRBV7-3 with TRBJ2-5; D perhaps matches TRBD2 (5 bases). The CDR3 is made up of 16 amino acids. The V end lost 1 base, the J end lost 1 base, and 13 bases lay between the germline ends. From germline, CDR1 is SGHTA and CDR2 FQGTGA.

To note about this clonotype: One junction end does not reproduce the germline sequence, and a read error may be involved. This chain joins TRBV11-3 and TRBJ2-7; D may be TRBD1 or TRBD2 (6 bases each). Germline CDR1 reads SGHNT; CDR2 reads YENEEA. This CDR3 comprises 16 residues. The CDR3 reads CASSPQGMLALGNLDF. CDR3 DNA sequence: TGTGCCAGCAGCCCCCAGGGGATGCTAGCGTTGGGGAACCTCGACTTC.

Concerning this clonotype itself: With a much larger clone just one base away, this may be a read error. This chain joins TRBV28 and TRBJ2-3; 11 bases map to TRBD2. CDR1 is MDHEN, CDR2 SYDVKM, per germline. The CDR3 loop spans 18 amino acids. V was clipped by 8 bases and J by 5 bases; unmatched bases: 18. CDR3 residues: CASPPGVYSGRAEDTQYF. The DNA for the CDR3 is TGTGCCAGCCCCCCAGGCGTATATAGCGGGAGGGCCGAAGATACGCAGTATTTT.

This clonotype was picked up many times. This chain links TRBV6-1 with TRBJ1-1; no definite D call. The CDR3 runs to 12 residues. Germline values: CDR1 MNHNS, CDR2 SASEGT. The germline V and J ends were trimmed by 5 bases and 8 bases, with 12 bases remaining between them. DNA of the CDR3: TGTGCCAGCAGTCGCGAGAGACGCGAAGCTTTCTTT. This encodes CASSRERREAFF.

Details on this clonotype: With a much larger clone just one base away, this may be a read error. The rearrangement links TRBV6-1 to TRBJ2-3; TRBD2 might be the D (5 bases). In germline, CDR1 is MNHNS, CDR2 SASEGT. The CDR3 is 14 amino acids. The CDR3 bases are TGTGCCAGCAGTCAAGCGGTAGGCACAGATACGCAGTATTTT. Translation gives CASSQAVGTDTQYF.

This clonotype qualifies as medium-sized. The rearrangement links TRBV19 to TRBJ1-1; D is undetermined. Germline-derived CDR1 and CDR2 are LNHDA and SQIVND (reference sequence). Trimming shortened V by 1 base and J by 0 bases, and 12 bases separated the two germline ends. The CDR3 runs to 16 residues. Written as DNA, the CDR3 is TGTGCCAGTAGTATAGGCGGTTTTAAGATGAACACTGAAGCTTTCTTT. Its protein is CASSIGGFKMNTEAFF.

This clonotype was detected many times. J is TRBJ2-5 and V is TRBV5-4, with 9 nucleotides matching TRBD2. Germline CDR1 SGHNT, CDR2 YYREEE (reference sequence). The CDR3 loop spans 16 amino acids. Germline trimming cut 4 bases from V and 1 base from J; bases unmatched to any gene: 8. The DNA of the CDR3 is TGTGCCAGCAGCCCGGGAGGGACTAGCAGCCAAGAGACCCAGTACTTC. Its translation is CASSPGGTSSQETQYF.

By share of the sample, this clonotype is medium-sized (0.01 to 0.1%). The gene calls are TRBV28 and TRBJ2-7; a possible D gene is TRBD2 (5 bases). The germline CDR1 and CDR2 sequences are MDHEN and SYDVKM. The CDR3 extends over 13 amino acids. V gave up 5 bases and J gave up 2 bases, with 10 bases separating them. CDR3 in DNA: TGTGCCAGCAGTCCGACTACACCCTACGAGCAGTACTTC. Translation gives CASSPTTPYEQYF.

Turning to this clonotype: The junction differs from germline at one of its ends, possibly a read error. The chain has TRBV28 and TRBJ2-7; no clear D. Germline CDR1 is MDHEN and CDR2 is SYDVKM. CDR3 length: 13 residues. CDR3 in DNA: TGTACCAGCACTCTCTATGTATCCTACGAGCAGTACTTC. The encoded protein is CTSTLYVSYEQYF.

There are many counts of this clonotype. This chain uses TRBV6-1 with TRBJ2-3; D is perhaps TRBD1 or TRBD2 (6 bases each). V gave up 6 bases and J gave up 3 bases, with 13 bases separating them. Germline lookup yields CDR1 MNHNS and CDR2 SASEGT. The CDR3 is 14 amino acids. The CDR3, as DNA: TGTGCCAGCAGCGACCGGGGGCGGACAGATACGCAGTATTTT. Translating gives CASSDRGRTDTQYF.

This clonotype was seen many times. At one of its ends the junction is not consistent with the germline gene, which may arise from a read error. The chain joins TRBV7-3 to TRBJ2-1; a possible D gene is TRBD1 (6 bases). The CDR3 runs to 15 residues. Germline assignment: CDR1 SGHTA and CDR2 FQGTGA. The CDR3 nucleotides read TGTGCCAGCAGCTTAATGGGGGCCCTCTACGATGAGCAGTTCTTC. It translates to CASSLMGALYDEQFF.

This clonotype was detected ten times or more. The rearrangement uses TRBV19 and TRBJ1-1; D call uncertain. The CDR3 has 12 amino acids. Per the germline V gene, CDR1 is LNHDA and CDR2 is SQIVND (reference sequence). V was pared by 6 bases and J by 3 bases, with 8 bases between. The CDR3 spells CASSGGDTEAFF. CDR3 in DNA: TGTGCCAGTAGCGGTGGGGACACTGAAGCTTTCTTT.

V gene TRBV2 combines with J gene TRBJ2-6; 7 bases agree with TRBD1. From germline, CDR1 is SNHLY and CDR2 FYNNEI. The trim removed 9 bases at V and 0 bases at J, leaving 5 bases unmatched. This CDR3 is 15 amino acids long. The CDR3, as DNA: TGTGCCAGTTCCCCAGGGGGCTCTGGGGCCAACGTCCTGACTTTC. Encoded protein: CASSPGGSGANVLTF.